Presented here are 9 T cell receptor beta chains from one specimen sequenced in a study of T-cell memory formation after mild COVID-19. TCRdb independently ran MiXCR on the 5' RACE reads; one entry per CDR3 protein. The sample has some 180,000 distinct CDR3 sequences, 15% to 20% seen once. Sequencing input: PBMCs or a T cell subset sorted from them (not recorded which). These receptor sequences come from a man aged 18 to 29 who had mild COVID-19 (a few samples of this study predate the infection). Cell type and time point are not known.

This clonotype has a handful of counts. The chain joins TRBV30 to TRBJ2-5, with 8 bases identical to TRBD1. This CDR3 is built from 14 residues. V shed 1 base, J shed 9 bases, and the junction held 10 bases outside the gene matches. CDR1 GTSNPN and CDR2 SVGIG come from the germline V gene (reference sequence). CDR3 in DNA: TGTGCCTGGAGTGCCCCAGGGGGCGAGGTTCCCCAGTACTTC. This codes for CAWSAPGGEVPQYF.

In its sample, this clonotype was seen a few times. The rearrangement joins TRBV11-3 to TRBJ2-1; D might be TRBD1 (6 bases). The CDR3 loop spans 15 amino acids. The V gene's germline CDR1 is SGHNT and CDR2 YENEEA. V lost 9 bases to trimming and J lost 7 bases, with 22 bases between them. CDR3 protein: CASSTPQGQGNEQFF. The CDR3 DNA is TGTGCCAGTTCGACACCTCAGGGGCAGGGGAATGAGCAGTTCTTC.

The CDR3, as DNA: TGTGCCAGCAGTTACTGGACAGGGAATAATTCACCCCTCCACTTT. It yields the protein CASSYWTGNNSPLHF. The chain recombines TRBV6-5 with TRBJ1-6, with TRBD1 matching over 8 bases. The V gene's germline CDR1 is MNHEY and CDR2 SVGAGI. V lost 1 base and J lost 5; bases outside the gene matches: 1. The length of the CDR3 is 15 residues.

The sample holds a few counts of this clonotype. V usage is TRBV5-1 and J usage is TRBJ2-2; D remains unclear. The CDR3 spans 15 residues. Germline CDR1 and CDR2: SGHRS and YFSETQ. V was pared by 3 bases and J by 0 bases, with 9 bases between. This CDR3 is CASSSLTTNTGELFF. In nucleotides, the CDR3 is TGCGCCAGCAGCTCGCTCACGACGAACACCGGGGAGCTGTTTTTT.

This chain connects TRBV9 to TRBJ1-1; weak D call: TRBD1 (5 bases). CDR1 and CDR2 from the germline V gene are SGDLS and YYNGEE. This CDR3 contains 18 residues. V was shortened by 0 bases and J by 2 bases, with 20 bases between the two germline ends. The CDR3 nucleotides read TGTGCCAGCAGCGTAGCTCCCGGGTTGGAGGGGTCCAACACTGAAGCTTTCTTT. Its translation is CASSVAPGLEGSNTEAFF.

The V and J genes are TRBV6-5 and TRBJ2-5; no definite D call. CDR1 is MNHEY, CDR2 SVGAGI, per germline. The germline V and J ends were trimmed by 4 bases and 5 bases, with 14 bases remaining between them. CDR3 length equals 14 residues. The CDR3: CASSFRTVKETQYF. CDR3 DNA sequence: TGTGCCAGCAGTTTCAGGACGGTGAAGGAGACCCAGTACTTC.

The chain has TRBV7-2 and TRBJ2-5; 12 bases align to TRBD2. Per germline, CDR1 SGHTA and CDR2 FQGNSA. The V and J ends lost 5 bases and 3 bases, in that order; junction bases with no gene match: 7. The CDR3 has 16 amino acids. The CDR3 reads CASSPRLAGAKETQYF. The CDR3, as DNA: TGTGCCAGCAGCCCCAGACTAGCGGGGGCAAAAGAGACCCAGTACTTC.

The rearrangement uses TRBV7-6 and TRBJ2-5; D is ambiguous. The CDR3 covers 13 residues. Trimming shortened V by 4 bases and J by 5 bases, and 11 bases separated the two germline ends. Germline lookup yields CDR1 SGHVS and CDR2 FNYEAQ. The CDR3: CASSSNLRETQYF. The CDR3 DNA reads TGTGCCAGCAGCTCGAACCTACGGGAGACCCAGTACTTC.

The chain recombines TRBV7-9 with TRBJ1-1; weak D call: TRBD1 (5 bases). Germline V gene lookup returns CDR1 SEHNR and CDR2 FQNEAQ (reference sequence). The CDR3 is 14 amino acids. Trimming cost V 5 bases and J 2 bases, with 12 bases left between them. In DNA, the CDR3 is TGTGCCAGCAGCCGGAGGACACTAAACACTGAAGCTTTCTTT. It is translated as CASSRRTLNTEAFF. Variable domain in full (rest from reference TRBV7-9 and TRBJ1-1): DTGVSQNPRHKITKRGQNVTFRCDPISEHNRLYWYRQTLGQGPEFLTYFQNEAQLEKSRLLSDRFSAERPKGSFSTLEIQRTEQGDSAMYLCASSRRTLNTEAFFGQGTRLTVV.